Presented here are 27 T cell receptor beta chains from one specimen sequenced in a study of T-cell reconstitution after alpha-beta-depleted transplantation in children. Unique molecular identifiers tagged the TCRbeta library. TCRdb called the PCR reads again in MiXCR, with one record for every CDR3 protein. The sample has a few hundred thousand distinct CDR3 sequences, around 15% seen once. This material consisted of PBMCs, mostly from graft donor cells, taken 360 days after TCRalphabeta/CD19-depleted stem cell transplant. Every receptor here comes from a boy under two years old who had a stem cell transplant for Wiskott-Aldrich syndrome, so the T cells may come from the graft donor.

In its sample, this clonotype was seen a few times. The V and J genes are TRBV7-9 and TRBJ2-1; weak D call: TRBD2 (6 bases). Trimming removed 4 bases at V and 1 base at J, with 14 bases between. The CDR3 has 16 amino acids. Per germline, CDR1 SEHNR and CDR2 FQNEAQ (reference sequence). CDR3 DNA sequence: TGTGCCAGCAGCTCTTATGGGGGGATTTCCTACAATGAGCAGTTCTTC. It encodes CASSSYGGISYNEQFF.

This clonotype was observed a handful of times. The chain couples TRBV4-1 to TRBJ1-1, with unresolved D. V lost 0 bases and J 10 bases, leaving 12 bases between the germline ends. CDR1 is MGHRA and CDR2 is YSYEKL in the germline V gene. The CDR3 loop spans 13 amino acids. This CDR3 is CASSQERAGRAFF. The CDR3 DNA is TGCGCCAGCAGCCAAGAGAGGGCAGGAAGAGCTTTCTTT.

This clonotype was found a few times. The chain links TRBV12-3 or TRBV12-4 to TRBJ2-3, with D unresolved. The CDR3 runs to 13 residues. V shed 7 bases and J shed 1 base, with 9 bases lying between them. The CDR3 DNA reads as TGTGCCAGCACCTTCTCCCGCACAGATACGCAGTATTTT. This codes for CASTFSRTDTQYF.

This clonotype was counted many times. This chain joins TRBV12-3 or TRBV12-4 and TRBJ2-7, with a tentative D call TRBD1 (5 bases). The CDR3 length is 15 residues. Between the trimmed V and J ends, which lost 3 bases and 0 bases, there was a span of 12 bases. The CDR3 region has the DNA TGTGCCAGCAGTTTTAGGACACGAAGCTCCTACGAGCAGTACTTC. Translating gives CASSFRTRSSYEQYF.

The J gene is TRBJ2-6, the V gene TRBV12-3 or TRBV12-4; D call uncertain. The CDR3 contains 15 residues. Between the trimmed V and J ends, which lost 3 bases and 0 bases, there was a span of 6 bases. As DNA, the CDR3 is TGTGCCAGCAGTTTTGGTTTCTCTGGGGCCAACGTCCTGACTTTC. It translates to CASSFGFSGANVLTF.

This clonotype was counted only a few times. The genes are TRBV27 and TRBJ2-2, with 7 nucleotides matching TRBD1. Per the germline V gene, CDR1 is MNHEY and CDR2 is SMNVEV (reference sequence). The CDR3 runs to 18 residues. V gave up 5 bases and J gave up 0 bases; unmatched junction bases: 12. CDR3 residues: CASSPRVRQGANTGELFF. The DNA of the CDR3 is TGTGCCAGCAGTCCCAGAGTTAGACAGGGCGCGAACACCGGGGAGCTGTTTTTT.

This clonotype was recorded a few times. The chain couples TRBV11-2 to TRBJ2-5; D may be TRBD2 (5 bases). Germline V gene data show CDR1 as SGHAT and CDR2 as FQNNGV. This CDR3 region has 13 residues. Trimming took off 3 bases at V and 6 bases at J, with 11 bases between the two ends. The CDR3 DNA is TGTGCCAGCAGCTTCCCTAGCATAAAGACCCAGTACTTC. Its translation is CASSFPSIKTQYF.

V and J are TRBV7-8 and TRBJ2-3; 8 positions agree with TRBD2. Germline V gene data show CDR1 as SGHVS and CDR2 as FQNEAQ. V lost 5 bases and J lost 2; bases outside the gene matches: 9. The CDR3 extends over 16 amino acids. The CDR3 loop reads CASSHFSGVTTDTQYF. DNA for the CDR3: TGTGCCAGCAGCCACTTTAGCGGGGTGACCACAGATACGCAGTATTTT. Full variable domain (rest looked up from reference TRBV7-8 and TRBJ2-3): GAGVSQSPRYKVAKRGQDVALRCDPISGHVSLFWYQQALGQGPEFLTYFQNEAQLDKSGLPSDRFFAERPEGSVSTLKIQRTQQEDSAVYLCASSHFSGVTTDTQYFGPGTRLTVL.

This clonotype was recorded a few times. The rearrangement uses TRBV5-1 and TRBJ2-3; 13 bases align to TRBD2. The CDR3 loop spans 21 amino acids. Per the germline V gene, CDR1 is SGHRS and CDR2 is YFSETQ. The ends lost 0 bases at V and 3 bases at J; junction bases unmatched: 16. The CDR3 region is CASSLALLAGGYVSRTDTQYF. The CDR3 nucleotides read TGCGCCAGCAGCTTGGCGTTACTAGCGGGAGGGTATGTCTCACGGACAGATACGCAGTATTTT. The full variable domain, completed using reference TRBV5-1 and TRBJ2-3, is KAGVTQTPRYLIKTRGQQVTLSCSPISGHRSVSWYQQTPGQGLQFLFEYFSETQRNKGNFPGRFSGRQFSNSRSEMNVSTLELGDSALYLCASSLALLAGGYVSRTDTQYFGPGTRLTVL.

The chain's CDR3 is CASTTRGGRTDTQYF. The CDR3 nucleotides are TGTGCCAGCACTACCCGGGGGGGCCGGACAGATACGCAGTATTTT. This chain uses TRBV27 with TRBJ2-3; 8 bases fit TRBD2. The CDR3 length is 15 residues. Germline trimming cut 7 bases from V and 3 bases from J; bases unmatched to any gene: 9. Germline V lookup: CDR1 MNHEY, CDR2 SMNVEV (reference sequence).

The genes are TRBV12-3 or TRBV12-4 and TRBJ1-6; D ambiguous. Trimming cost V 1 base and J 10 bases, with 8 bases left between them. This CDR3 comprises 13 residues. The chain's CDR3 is CASSLGGYSPLHF. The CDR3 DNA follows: TGTGCCAGCAGTTTAGGGGGTTACTCACCCCTCCACTTT.

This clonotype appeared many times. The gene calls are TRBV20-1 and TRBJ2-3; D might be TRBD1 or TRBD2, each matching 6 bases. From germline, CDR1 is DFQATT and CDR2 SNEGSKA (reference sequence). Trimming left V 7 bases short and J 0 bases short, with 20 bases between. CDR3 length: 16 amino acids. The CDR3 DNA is TGCAGTGGAGGCCTATGGCAGGGGACTAGCACAGATACGCAGTATTTT. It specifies CSGGLWQGTSTDTQYF.

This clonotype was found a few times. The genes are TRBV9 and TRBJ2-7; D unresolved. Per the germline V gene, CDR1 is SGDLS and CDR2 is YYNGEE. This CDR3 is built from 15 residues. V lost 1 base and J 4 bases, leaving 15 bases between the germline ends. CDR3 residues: CASSVNPTSVYEQYF. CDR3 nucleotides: TGTGCCAGCAGCGTAAACCCCACGAGTGTTTACGAGCAGTACTTC.

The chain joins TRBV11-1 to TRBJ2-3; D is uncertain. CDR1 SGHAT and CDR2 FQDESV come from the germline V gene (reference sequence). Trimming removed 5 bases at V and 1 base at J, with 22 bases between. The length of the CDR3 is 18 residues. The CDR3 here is CASSLGYRGPGGTDTQYF. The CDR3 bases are TGTGCCAGCAGCCTTGGGTATAGAGGACCCGGAGGCACAGATACGCAGTATTTT.

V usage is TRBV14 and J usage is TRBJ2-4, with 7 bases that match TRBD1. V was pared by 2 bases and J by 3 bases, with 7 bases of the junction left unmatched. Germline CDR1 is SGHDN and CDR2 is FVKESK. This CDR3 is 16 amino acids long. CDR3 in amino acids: CASSQSQGVGKNIQYF. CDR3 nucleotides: TGTGCCAGCAGCCAATCTCAGGGGGTTGGCAAAAACATTCAGTACTTC.

The CDR3 nucleotides are TGCAGTGCTAGAGACCCTAGGAACTATGGCTACACCTTC. It is translated as CSARDPRNYGYTF. The chain employs TRBV20-1 and TRBJ1-2; D not certain. The CDR3 has 13 amino acids. The germline gives CDR1 DFQATT, CDR2 SNEGSKA (reference sequence). V was cut by 0 bases and J by 2 bases, with 7 bases left in between.

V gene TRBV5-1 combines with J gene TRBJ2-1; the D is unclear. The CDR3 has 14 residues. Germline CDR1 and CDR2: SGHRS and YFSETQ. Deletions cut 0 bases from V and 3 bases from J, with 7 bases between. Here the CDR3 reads CASSLVIYYNEQFF. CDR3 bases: TGCGCCAGCAGCTTGGTAATCTACTACAATGAGCAGTTCTTC.

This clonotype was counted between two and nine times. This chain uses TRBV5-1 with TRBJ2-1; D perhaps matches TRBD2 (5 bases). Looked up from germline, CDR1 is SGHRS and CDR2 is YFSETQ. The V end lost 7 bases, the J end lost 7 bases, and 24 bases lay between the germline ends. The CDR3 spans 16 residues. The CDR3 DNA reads TGCGCCAGCGCCCTCCTGGATGGGCTTAAGCGGAATGAGCAGTTCTTC. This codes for CASALLDGLKRNEQFF.

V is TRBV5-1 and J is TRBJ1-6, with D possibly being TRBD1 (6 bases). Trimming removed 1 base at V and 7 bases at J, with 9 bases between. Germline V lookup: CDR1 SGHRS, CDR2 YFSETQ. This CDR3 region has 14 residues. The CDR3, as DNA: TGCGCCAGCAGCTTGAGGGGGGCCAATTCACCCCTCCACTTT. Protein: CASSLRGANSPLHF.

The DNA for the CDR3 is TGCGCCAGCAGCCCCACCCCGACAGATACGATCCAAGAGACCCAGTACTTC. Residues: CASSPTPTDTIQETQYF. V gene TRBV5-1 combines with J gene TRBJ2-5; maybe TRBD1 (5 bases). The CDR3 is 17 residues long. CDR1 and CDR2 from the germline V gene are SGHRS and YFSETQ. The V end was cut by 4 bases, the J end by 1 base, with 20 bases between. Looking up the rest from reference TRBV5-1 and TRBJ2-5 gives the full variable domain: KAGVTQTPRYLIKTRGQQVTLSCSPISGHRSVSWYQQTPGQGLQFLFEYFSETQRNKGNFPGRFSGRQFSNSRSEMNVSTLELGDSALYLCASSPTPTDTIQETQYFGPGTRLLVL.

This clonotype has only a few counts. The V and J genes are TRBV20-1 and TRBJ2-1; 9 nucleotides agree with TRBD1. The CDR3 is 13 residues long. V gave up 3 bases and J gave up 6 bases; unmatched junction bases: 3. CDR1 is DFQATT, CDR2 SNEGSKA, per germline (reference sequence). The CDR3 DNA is TGCAGTGCTAGGAAGGACAGGGGCAATGAGCAGTTCTTC. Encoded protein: CSARKDRGNEQFF.

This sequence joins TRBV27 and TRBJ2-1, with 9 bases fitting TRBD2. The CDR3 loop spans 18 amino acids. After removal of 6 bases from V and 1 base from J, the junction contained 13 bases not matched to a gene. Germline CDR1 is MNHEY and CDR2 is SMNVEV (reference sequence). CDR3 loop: CASRNGASGAISYNEQFF. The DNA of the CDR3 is TGTGCCAGCAGAAACGGGGCTAGCGGGGCCATTTCCTACAATGAGCAGTTCTTC.

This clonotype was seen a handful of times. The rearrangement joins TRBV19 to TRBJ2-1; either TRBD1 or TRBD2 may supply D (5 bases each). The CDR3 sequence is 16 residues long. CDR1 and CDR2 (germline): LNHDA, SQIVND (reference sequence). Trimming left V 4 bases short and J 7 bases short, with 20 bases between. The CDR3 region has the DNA TGTGCCAGTAGTAGGGGACGGCTGGAAAGGTGGAATGAGCAGTTCTTC. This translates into CASSRGRLERWNEQFF.

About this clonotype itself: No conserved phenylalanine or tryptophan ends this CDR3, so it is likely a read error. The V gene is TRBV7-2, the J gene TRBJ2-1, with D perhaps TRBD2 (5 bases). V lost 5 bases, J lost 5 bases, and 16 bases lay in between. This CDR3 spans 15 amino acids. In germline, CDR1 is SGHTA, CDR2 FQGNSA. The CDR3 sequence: CASSNTGLANNEQFS. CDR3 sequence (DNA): TGTGCCAGCAGCAATACCGGACTGGCAAACAATGAGCAGTTCTCC.

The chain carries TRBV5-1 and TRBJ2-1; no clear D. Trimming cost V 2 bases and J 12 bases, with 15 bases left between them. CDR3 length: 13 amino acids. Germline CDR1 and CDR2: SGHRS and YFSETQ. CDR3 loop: CASSFDPWQGQFF. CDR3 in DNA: TGCGCCAGCAGCTTCGATCCCTGGCAAGGGCAGTTCTTC.

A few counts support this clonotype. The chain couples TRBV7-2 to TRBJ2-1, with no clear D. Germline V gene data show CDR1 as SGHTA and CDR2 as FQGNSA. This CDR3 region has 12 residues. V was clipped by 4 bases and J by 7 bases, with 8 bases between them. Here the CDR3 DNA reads TGTGCCAGCAGCTCTAATCGGAATGAGCAGTTCTTC. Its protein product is CASSSNRNEQFF.

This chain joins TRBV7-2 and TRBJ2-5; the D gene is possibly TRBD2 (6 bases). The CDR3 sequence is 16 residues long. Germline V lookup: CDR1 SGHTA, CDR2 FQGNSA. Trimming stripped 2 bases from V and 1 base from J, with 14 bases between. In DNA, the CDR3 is TGTGCCAGCAGCTTATCGCCGGGAGAACTCCAAGAGACCCAGTACTTC. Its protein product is CASSLSPGELQETQYF.